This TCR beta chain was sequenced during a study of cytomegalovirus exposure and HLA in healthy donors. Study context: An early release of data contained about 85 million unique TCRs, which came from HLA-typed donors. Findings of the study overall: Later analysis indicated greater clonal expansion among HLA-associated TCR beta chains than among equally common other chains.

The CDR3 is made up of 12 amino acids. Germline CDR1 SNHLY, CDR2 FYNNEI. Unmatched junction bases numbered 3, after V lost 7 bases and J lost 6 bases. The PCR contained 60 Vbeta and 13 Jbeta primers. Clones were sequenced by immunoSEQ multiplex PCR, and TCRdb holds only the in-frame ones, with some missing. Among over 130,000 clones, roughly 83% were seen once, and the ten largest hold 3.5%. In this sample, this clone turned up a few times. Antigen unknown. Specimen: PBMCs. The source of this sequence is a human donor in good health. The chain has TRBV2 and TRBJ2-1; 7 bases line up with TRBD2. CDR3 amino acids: CASTSGSNEQFF. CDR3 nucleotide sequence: TGTGCCAGCACTAGCGGATCCAATGAGCAGTTCTTC. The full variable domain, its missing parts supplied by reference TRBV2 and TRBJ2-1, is EPEVTQTPSHQVTQMGQEVILRCVPISNHLYFYWYRQILGQKVEFLVSFYNNEISEKSEIFDDQFSVERPDGSNFTLKIRSTKLEDSAMYFCASTSGSNEQFFGPGTRLTVL.